This TCR beta chain is drawn from a study of T-cell reconstitution after alpha-beta-depleted transplantation in children. General study points: A year post-transplant, T-cell counts and diversity derived mostly from newly produced T cells.

During its preparation, the TCRbeta library received unique molecular identifiers. Each CDR3 protein is one row after TCRdb ran MiXCR on the PCR reads. The repertoire holds about 900,000 distinct CDR3 sequences, with around 30% as singletons. Regarding this clonotype: The antigen is not known.

Germline CDR1 reads MDHEN; CDR2 reads SYDVKM. V was trimmed by 3 bases and J by 4 bases, leaving 16 bases between them. The CDR3 loop spans 15 amino acids. This chain links TRBV28 with TRBJ2-7; possible D gene TRBD2, 5 bases. This sequence was found in a boy in the first two years of life who had a stem cell transplant for SCID, so the T cells may come from the graft donor. This specimen consisted of PBMCs, mostly from graft donor cells, obtained 360 days after TCRalphabeta/CD19-depleted stem cell transplant. CDR3 loop: CASSFRGLDSYEQYF. The CDR3 DNA sequence: TGTGCCAGCAGTTTTAGAGGACTGGACTCTTACGAGCAGTACTTC.